This T cell receptor (beta chain) derives from a study of cytomegalovirus exposure and HLA in healthy donors. General observations from the study: In a later analysis, several top co-occurrence clusters appeared linked to parvovirus B19, influenza, CMV and Epstein-Barr virus.

Comments on this clone: Antigen unknown.

Germline assignment: CDR1 SGHAT and CDR2 FQNNGV. Trimming removed 4 bases from V and 5 bases from J, with 18 bases in between. The CDR3 has 16 residues. PCR amplification relied on 60 Vbeta primers (plus 13 Jbeta primers). Measured with immunoSEQ multiplex PCR; TCRdb has only the in-frame clones, and not every one. The sample yields 100,000 to 120,000 clones, 75% to 80% seen once. This chain connects TRBV11-2 to TRBJ2-1; perhaps TRBD1 as D (5 bases). Specimen: PBMCs. This TCR was sampled from a woman in her thirties in good health and CMV-seronegative. The CDR3 protein is CASSSRPTKGDNEQFF. The CDR3 coding sequence is TGTGCCAGCAGCTCTAGACCAACTAAAGGGGACAATGAGCAGTTCTTC.